This is a list of T cell receptor beta chains from one sample in a study of CD4 T cells in relation to SARS-CoV-2 and coronaviruses. Profiled with immunoSEQ multiplex PCR; TCRdb holds only in-frame clones, not every one. The sample has 20,000 to 25,000 clones, under 85% seen once. Antigens for these TCRs are unknown. Sequenced sample: CD4+ T cells from PBMCs, cultured in vitro. Receptor source: a human donor in good health. Both conserved end residues are part of each CDR3. The D gene is left open where the match is weak. Some rows have no size entry. The others give once, few or many, or a class for an expanded clone.

clone size: .
V gene: TRBV7-8
J gene: TRBJ1-1
D gene: .
CDR3 DNA: TGTGCCAGCAGCTCACTCAGGAACACTGAAGCTTTCTTT
CDR3 protein: CASSSLRNTEAFF

clone size: .
V gene: TRBV6-5
J gene: TRBJ2-2
D gene: .
CDR3 DNA: TGTGCCAGCGACATGTGGGGCACGGGCGGGGAGCTGTTTTTT
CDR3 protein: CASDMWGTGGELFF

clone size: once
V gene: TRBV11-2
J gene: TRBJ1-2
D gene: TRBD1
CDR3 DNA: TGTGCCAGCAGCGCGACTCCGGACAGGGCTTACTATGGCTACACCTTC
CDR3 protein: CASSATPDRAYYGYTF

clone size: .
V gene: TRBV30
J gene: TRBJ2-7
D gene: .
CDR3 DNA: TGTGCCTGGAGAGGAAGCTCCTACGAGCAGTACTTC
CDR3 protein: CAWRGSSYEQYF

clone size: .
V gene: TRBV19
J gene: TRBJ2-1
D gene: .
CDR3 DNA: TGTGCCAGTAGCAAAGCGTGGGGGCTAGCGAGGAATGAGCAGTTCTTC
CDR3 protein: CASSKAWGLARNEQFF

clone size: once
V gene: TRBV5-1
J gene: TRBJ2-3
D gene: .
CDR3 DNA: TGCGCCAGCAGAACCGCACAGGGAGATACGCAGTATTTT
CDR3 protein: CASRTAQGDTQYF

clone size: few
V gene: TRBV11-2
J gene: TRBJ2-2
D gene: TRBD1
CDR3 DNA: TGTGCCAGCAGTCTCCAGGGGGCTGACACCGGGGAGCTGTTTTTT
CDR3 protein: CASSLQGADTGELFF

clone size: .
V gene: TRBV3-1/TRBV3-2
J gene: TRBJ2-7
D gene: .
CDR3 DNA: TGTGCCAGCAGCCAAGATGACTACGAGCAGTACTTC
CDR3 protein: CASSQDDYEQYF

clone size: .
V gene: TRBV7-2
J gene: TRBJ2-5
D gene: .
CDR3 DNA: TGTGCCAGCAGCCTACAAGAGACCCAGTACTTC
CDR3 protein: CASSLQETQYF

clone size: .
V gene: TRBV7-9
J gene: TRBJ2-1
D gene: .
CDR3 DNA: TGTGCCAGCAGCCAATACTTAGCATGGGCCTACAATGAGCAGTTCTTC
CDR3 protein: CASSQYLAWAYNEQFF

clone size: .
V gene: TRBV7-2
J gene: TRBJ1-1
D gene: .
CDR3 DNA: TGTGCCAGCAGCTTAGTTTCCCCGGGACACGAAGCTTTCTTT
CDR3 protein: CASSLVSPGHEAFF

clone size: .
V gene: TRBV7-2
J gene: TRBJ1-5
D gene: TRBD1
CDR3 DNA: TGTGCCAGCAGCTTAGGCAGGGGGCCTCAGCCCCAGCATTTT
CDR3 protein: CASSLGRGPQPQHF

clone size: few
V gene: TRBV5-1
J gene: TRBJ2-2
D gene: TRBD1
CDR3 DNA: TGCGCCAGCAGCTGGACGACAGGGTTTGGGAACACCGGGGAGCTGTTTTTT
CDR3 protein: CASSWTTGFGNTGELFF

clone size: few
V gene: TRBV5-1
J gene: TRBJ2-2
D gene: .
CDR3 DNA: TGCGCCAGCAGCTTGGAACCGTCCGGGGAGCTGTTTTTT
CDR3 protein: CASSLEPSGELFF

clone size: .
V gene: TRBV9
J gene: TRBJ2-3
D gene: TRBD2
CDR3 DNA: TGTGCCAGCAGCGTAGGCCTAGCGGGAGGAGAAACAGATACGCAGTATTTT
CDR3 protein: CASSVGLAGGETDTQYF

clone size: .
V gene: TRBV6-1
J gene: TRBJ1-5
D gene: .
CDR3 DNA: TGTGCCAGCAGTGAAAACTTAGGAGGGCCCCAGCATTTT
CDR3 protein: CASSENLGGPQHF

clone size: .
V gene: TRBV2
J gene: TRBJ2-2
D gene: .
CDR3 DNA: TGTGCCATAAACGGGCGACAGAACACCGGGGAGCTGTTTTTT
CDR3 protein: CAINGRQNTGELFF

clone size: few
V gene: TRBV7-3
J gene: TRBJ2-7
D gene: .
CDR3 DNA: TGTGCCAGCAGCCCCCTCCTGGAGGGAGGACCTATCGAGCAGTACTTC
CDR3 protein: CASSPLLEGGPIEQYF

clone size: .
V gene: TRBV29-1
J gene: TRBJ2-1
D gene: .
CDR3 DNA: TGCAGCGTACGTCACTCTACAGAGGGAGCCAATGAGCAGTTCTTC
CDR3 protein: CSVRHSTEGANEQFF